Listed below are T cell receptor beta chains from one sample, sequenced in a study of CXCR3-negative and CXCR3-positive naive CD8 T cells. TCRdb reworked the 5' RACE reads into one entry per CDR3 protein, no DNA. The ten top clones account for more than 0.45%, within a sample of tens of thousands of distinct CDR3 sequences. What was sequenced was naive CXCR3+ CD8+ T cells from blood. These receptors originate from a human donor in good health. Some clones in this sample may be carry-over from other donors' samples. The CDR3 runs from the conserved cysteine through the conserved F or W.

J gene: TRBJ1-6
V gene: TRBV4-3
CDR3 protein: CASSQDGLGSSPLHF

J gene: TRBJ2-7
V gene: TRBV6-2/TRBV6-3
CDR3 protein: CASSYCRDECEQYF

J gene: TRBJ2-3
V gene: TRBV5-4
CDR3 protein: CASSLPDDTQYF

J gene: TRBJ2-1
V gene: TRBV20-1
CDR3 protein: CSARLAGEPSISYNEQFF

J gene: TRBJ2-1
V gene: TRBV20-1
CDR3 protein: CSIKKGAGYPDEQFF

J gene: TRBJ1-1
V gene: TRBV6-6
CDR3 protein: CASSLWTGGANTEAFF

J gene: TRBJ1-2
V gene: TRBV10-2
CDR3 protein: CASSVGNGYTF

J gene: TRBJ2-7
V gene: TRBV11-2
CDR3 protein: CASSWDSSYEQYF

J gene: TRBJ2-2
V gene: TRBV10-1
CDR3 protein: CASSETGPGELFF

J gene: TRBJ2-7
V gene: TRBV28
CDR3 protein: CASSLELGTIDYEQYF

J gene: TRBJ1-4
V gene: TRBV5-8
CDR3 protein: CASSPGTGTGEKLFF

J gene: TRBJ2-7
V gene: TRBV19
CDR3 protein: CASSPGLGFYEQYF

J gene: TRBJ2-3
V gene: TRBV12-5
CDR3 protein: CASGFWGDTQYF

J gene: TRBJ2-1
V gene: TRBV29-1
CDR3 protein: CSVIGDIANNEQFF

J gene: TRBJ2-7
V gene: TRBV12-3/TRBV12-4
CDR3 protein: CASSPGWDEQYF

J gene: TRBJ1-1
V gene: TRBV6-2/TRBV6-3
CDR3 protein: CASRASWSGAEAFF

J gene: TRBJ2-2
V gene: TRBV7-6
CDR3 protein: CASSDPSTAYTGELFF

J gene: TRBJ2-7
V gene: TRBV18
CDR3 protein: CASSPPIGQASYEQYF

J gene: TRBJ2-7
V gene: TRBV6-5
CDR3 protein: CASSLGQGLSYEQYF

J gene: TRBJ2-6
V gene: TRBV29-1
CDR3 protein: CSVEVWGGVEANVLTF

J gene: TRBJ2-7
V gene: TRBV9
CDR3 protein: CASSPSSRTGSNEQYF

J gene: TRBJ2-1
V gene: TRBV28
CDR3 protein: CASSFGWTGGYNEQFF

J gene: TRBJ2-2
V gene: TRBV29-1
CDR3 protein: CSVEVVNTGELFF

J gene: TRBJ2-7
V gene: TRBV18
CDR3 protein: CASSPGQVGSSYEQYF

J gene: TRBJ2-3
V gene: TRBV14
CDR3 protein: CASSLRTSGVDTQYF

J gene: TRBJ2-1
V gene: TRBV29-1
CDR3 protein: CSVESVSSYNEQFF

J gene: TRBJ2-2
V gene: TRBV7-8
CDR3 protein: CASSWSSSGETGELFF

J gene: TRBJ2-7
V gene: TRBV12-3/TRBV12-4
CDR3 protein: CASRETGGVYEQYF

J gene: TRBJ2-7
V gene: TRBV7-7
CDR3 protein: CASSLAYGHEQYF

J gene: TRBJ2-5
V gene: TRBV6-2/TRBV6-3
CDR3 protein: CASRPSGQETQYF

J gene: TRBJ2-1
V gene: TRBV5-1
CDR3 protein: CASSTGRADNEQFF

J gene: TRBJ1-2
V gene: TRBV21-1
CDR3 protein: CASSKARRENNYGYTF

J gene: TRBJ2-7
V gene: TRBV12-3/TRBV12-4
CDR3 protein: CASSPGPSAYEQYF